This TCR beta chain was profiled in a study of T cell responses to AZD1222 COVID-19 vaccine. Study-level points and caveats: CD4 TCRs associated with vaccination spanned spike, dominating at 160-218 and 743-854.

Sequencing was performed with immunoSEQ multiplex PCR; in TCRdb, only in-frame clones are kept and a portion is missing. Of some 100,000 clones in the sample, more than 75% were seen once. Details on this clone: Its antigen is currently unknown.

The sample consisted of peripheral blood, taken on day 0 of AZD1222 vaccination. The sequence came from an adult in good health.

CDR3 amino acids: CASSPGTGVDTEAFF. DNA of the CDR3: TGTGCCAGCTCACCAGGGACAGGGGTGGACACTGAAGCTTTCTTT. This chain links TRBV18 with TRBJ1-1; 10 bases align to TRBD1. The CDR3 is 15 residues long. The germline V gene has CDR1 KGHSH and CDR2 LQKENI. The junction had 3 bases not matched to a gene; V was cut back by 2 bases and J by 3 bases.